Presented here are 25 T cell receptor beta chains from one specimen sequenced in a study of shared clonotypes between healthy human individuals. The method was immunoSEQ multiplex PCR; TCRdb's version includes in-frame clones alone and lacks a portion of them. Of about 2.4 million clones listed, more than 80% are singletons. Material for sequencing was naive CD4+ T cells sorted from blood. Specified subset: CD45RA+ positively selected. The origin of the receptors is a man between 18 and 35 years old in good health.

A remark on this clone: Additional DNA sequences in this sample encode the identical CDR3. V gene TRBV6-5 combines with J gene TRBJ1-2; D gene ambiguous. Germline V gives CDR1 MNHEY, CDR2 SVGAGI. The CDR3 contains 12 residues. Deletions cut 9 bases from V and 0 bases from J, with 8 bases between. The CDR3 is CASKRANYGYTF. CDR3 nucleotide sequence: TGTGCCAGTAAAAGAGCTAACTATGGCTACACCTTC.

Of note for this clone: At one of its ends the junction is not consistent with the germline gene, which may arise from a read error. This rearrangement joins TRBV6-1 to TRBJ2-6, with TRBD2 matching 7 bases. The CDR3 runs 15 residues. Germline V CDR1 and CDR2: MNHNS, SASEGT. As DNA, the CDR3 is TGTGCCAGCAGTAAAGCGGGGTCCGGGGCCAACGTCCTGACTTTC. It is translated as CASSKAGSGANVLTF.

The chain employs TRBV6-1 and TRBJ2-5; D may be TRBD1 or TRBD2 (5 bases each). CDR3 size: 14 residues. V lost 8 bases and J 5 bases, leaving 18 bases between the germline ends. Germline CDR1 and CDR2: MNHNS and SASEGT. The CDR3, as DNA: TGTGCCAGCGGTCGGGACGTCGGTCGGGAGACCCAGTACTTC. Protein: CASGRDVGRETQYF.

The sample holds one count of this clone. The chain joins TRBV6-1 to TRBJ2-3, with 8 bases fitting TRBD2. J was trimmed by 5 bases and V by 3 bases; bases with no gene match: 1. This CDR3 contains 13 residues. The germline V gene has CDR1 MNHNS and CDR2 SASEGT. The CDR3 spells CASSDAGGDTQYF. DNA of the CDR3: TGTGCCAGCAGTGATGCGGGGGGAGATACGCAGTATTTT.

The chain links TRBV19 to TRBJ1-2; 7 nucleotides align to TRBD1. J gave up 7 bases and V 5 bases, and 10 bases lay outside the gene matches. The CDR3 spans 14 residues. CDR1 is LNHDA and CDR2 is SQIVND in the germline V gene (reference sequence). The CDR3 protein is CASSPYDRVTGYTF. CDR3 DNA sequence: TGTGCCAGTAGTCCCTACGACAGGGTAACTGGCTACACCTTC.

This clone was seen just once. CDR3 bases: TGTGCCAGCAGCATCGGGGACAGGGGGCCCCCCTCTGGAAACACCATATATTTT. This gives the protein CASSIGDRGPPSGNTIYF. V is TRBV9 and J is TRBJ1-3; TRBD1 aligns across 12 bases. V was clipped by 4 bases and J by 0 bases; unmatched bases: 8. The germline V gene encodes CDR1 SGDLS and CDR2 YYNGEE. The CDR3 is 18 amino acids.

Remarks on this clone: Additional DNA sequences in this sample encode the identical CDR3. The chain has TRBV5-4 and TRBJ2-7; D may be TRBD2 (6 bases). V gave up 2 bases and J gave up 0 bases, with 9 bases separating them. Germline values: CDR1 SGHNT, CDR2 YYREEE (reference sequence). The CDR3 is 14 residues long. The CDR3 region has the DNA TGTGCCAGCAGCTTAGCCGGGGGCTCCTACGAGCAGTACTTC. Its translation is CASSLAGGSYEQYF.

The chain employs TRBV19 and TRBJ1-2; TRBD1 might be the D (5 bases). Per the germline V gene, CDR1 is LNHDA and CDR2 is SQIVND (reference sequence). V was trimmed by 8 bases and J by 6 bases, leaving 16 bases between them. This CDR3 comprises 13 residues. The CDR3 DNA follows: TGTGCCAGTCTAAGGCAAGGGGACGATGGCTACACCTTC. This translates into CASLRQGDDGYTF.

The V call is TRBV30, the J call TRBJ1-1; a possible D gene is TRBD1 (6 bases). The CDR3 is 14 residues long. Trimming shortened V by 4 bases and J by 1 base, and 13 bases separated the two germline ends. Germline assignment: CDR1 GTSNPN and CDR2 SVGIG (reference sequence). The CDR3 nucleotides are TGTGCCTGGACTTTGGACAGTTCGAACACTGAAGCTTTCTTT. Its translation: CAWTLDSSNTEAFF. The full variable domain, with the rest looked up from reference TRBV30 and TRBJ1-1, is SQTIHQWPATLVQPVGSPLSLECTVEGTSNPNLYWYRQAAGRGLQLLFYSVGIGQISSEVPQNLSASRPQDRQFILSSKKLLLSDSGFYLCAWTLDSSNTEAFFGQGTRLTVV.

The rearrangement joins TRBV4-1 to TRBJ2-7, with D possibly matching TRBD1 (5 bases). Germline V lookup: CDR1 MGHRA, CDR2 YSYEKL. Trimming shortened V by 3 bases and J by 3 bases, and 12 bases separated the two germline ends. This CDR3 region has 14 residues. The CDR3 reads CASSQKTENYEQYF. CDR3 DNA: TGCGCCAGCAGCCAGAAGACAGAAAACTACGAGCAGTACTTC.

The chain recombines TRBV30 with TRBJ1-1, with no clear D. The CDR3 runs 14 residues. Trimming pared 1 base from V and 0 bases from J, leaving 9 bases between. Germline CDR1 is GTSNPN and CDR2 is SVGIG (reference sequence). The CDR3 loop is CAWSGPRMNTEAFF. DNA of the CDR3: TGTGCCTGGAGTGGCCCACGGATGAACACTGAAGCTTTCTTT. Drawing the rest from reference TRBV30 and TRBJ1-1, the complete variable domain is SQTIHQWPATLVQPVGSPLSLECTVEGTSNPNLYWYRQAAGRGLQLLFYSVGIGQISSEVPQNLSASRPQDRQFILSSKKLLLSDSGFYLCAWSGPRMNTEAFFGQGTRLTVV.

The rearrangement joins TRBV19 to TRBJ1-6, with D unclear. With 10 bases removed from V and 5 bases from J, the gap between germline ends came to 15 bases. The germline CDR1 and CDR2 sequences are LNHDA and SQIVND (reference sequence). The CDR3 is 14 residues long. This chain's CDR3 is CATAAGSDNSPLHF. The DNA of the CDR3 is TGTGCCACTGCCGCGGGTTCAGATAATTCACCCCTCCACTTT.

The CDR3 loop reads CASSINPGASYNSPLHF. The DNA for the CDR3 is TGTGCCAGCAGCATCAACCCAGGAGCCTCCTATAATTCACCCCTCCACTTT. V gene TRBV7-2 combines with J gene TRBJ1-6, with D uncertain. The CDR3 covers 17 residues. V was pared by 5 bases and J by 0 bases, with 14 bases between. CDR1 and CDR2 (germline): SGHTA, FQGNSA. Drawing the rest from reference TRBV7-2 and TRBJ1-6, the complete variable domain is GAGVSQSPSNKVTEKGKDVELRCDPISGHTALYWYRQSLGQGLEFLIYFQGNSAPDKSGLPSDRFSAERTGGSVSTLTIQRTQQEDSAVYLCASSINPGASYNSPLHFGNGTRLTVT.

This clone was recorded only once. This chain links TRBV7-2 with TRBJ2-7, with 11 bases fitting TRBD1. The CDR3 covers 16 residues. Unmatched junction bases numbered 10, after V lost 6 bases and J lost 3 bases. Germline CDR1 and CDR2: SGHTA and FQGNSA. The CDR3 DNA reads TGTGCCAGCAGACGAATACCGGGACAGGGGGTCTACGAGCAGTACTTC. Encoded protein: CASRRIPGQGVYEQYF.

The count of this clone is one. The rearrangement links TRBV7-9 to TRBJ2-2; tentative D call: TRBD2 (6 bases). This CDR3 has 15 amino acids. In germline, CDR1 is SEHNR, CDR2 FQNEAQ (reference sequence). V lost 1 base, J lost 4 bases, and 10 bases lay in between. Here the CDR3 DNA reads TGTGCCAGCAGCTTAGTTACGCGGGGCACCGGGGAGCTGTTTTTT. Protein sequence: CASSLVTRGTGELFF.

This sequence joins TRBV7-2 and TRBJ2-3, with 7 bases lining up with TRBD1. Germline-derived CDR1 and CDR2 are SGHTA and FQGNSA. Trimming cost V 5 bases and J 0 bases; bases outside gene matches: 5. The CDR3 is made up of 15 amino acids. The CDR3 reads CASSRGTASTDTQYF. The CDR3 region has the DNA TGTGCCAGCAGCCGAGGGACAGCCAGCACAGATACGCAGTATTTT.

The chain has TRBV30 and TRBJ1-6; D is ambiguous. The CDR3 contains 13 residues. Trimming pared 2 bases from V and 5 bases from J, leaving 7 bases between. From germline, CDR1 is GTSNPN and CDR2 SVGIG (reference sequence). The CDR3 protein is CAWSRENNSPLHF. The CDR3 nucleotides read TGTGCCTGGAGTAGAGAAAATAATTCACCCCTCCACTTT.

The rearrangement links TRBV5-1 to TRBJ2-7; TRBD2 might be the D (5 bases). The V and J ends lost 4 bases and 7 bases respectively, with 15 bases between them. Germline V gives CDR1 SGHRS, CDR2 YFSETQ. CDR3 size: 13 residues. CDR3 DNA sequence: TGCGCCAGCAGCATAGGGCTCTCGGGGGAGCAGTACTTC. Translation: CASSIGLSGEQYF.

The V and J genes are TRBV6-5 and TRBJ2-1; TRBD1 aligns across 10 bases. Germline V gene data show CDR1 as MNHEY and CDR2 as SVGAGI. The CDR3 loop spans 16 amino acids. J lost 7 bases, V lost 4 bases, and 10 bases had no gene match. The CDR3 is CASSSTPGTGVNEQFF. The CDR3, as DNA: TGTGCCAGCAGTTCCACGCCCGGGACAGGGGTTAATGAGCAGTTCTTC.

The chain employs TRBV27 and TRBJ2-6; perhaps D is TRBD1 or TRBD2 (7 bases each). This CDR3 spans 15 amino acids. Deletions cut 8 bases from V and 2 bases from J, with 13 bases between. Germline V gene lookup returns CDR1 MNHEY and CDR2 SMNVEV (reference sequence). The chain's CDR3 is CASGGRGPGANVLTF. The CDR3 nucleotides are TGTGCCAGCGGTGGGAGGGGGCCTGGGGCCAACGTCCTGACTTTC.

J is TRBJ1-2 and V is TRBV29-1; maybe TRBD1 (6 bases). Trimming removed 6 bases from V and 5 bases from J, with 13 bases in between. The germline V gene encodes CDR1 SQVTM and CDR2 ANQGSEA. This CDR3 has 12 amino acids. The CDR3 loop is CSVSGAGYGYTF. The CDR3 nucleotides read TGCAGCGTGTCGGGGGCGGGGTATGGCTACACCTTC.

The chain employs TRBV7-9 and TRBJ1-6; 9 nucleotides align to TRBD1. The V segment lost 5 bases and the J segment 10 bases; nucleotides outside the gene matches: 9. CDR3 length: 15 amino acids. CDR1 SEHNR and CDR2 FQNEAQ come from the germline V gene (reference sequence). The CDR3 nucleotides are TGTGCCAGCAGCCCAGGGGACAGGGTAGGGTCACCCCTCCACTTT. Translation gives CASSPGDRVGSPLHF.

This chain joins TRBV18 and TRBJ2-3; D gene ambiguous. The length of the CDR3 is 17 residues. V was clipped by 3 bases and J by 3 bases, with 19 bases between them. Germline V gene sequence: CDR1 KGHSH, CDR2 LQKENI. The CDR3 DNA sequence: TGTGCCAGCTCACCCACGGCCCGGCTCGGTAGGACAGATACGCAGTATTTT. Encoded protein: CASSPTARLGRTDTQYF.

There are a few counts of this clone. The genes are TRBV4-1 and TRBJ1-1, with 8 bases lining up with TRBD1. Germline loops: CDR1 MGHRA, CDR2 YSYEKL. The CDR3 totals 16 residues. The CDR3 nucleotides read TGCACGCAGCAGCACGTGGACAGGGCGTCCGACACTGAAGCTTTCTTT. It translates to CTQQHVDRASDTEAFF.

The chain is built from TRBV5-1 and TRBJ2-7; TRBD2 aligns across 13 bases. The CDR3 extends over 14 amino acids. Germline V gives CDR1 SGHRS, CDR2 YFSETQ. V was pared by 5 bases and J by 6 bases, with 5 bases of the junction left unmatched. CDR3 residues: CASRRTSGSSEQYF. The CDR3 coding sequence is TGCGCCAGCAGGCGGACTAGCGGGAGTTCCGAGCAGTACTTC.